This T cell receptor beta chain was found in a study of response to subunit inactivated influenza vaccine. One entry per CDR3 protein results from TCRdb running MiXCR on the RT-PCR reads. The sample has approximately 500,000 distinct CDR3 sequences, 10% to 15% seen once. Germline assignment: CDR1 MNHEY and CDR2 SVGEGT. V gave up 8 bases and J gave up 6 bases, with 11 bases separating them. The CDR3 is 12 amino acids. This chain connects TRBV6-2 or TRBV6-3 to TRBJ1-5; no clear D. The TCR sequence derives from a man in his forties or fifties who received an inactivated influenza vaccine. This specimen consisted of PBMCs from blood, obtained about 40 days after vaccination. CDR3 protein: CASGEFTQPQHF. CDR3 bases: TGTGCCAGCGGGGAGTTCACTCAGCCCCAGCATTTT.